The T cell receptor (beta chain) described here comes from a study of blood T cells in healthy people across ages. The length of the CDR3 is 15 residues. The V gene's germline CDR1 is SGDLS and CDR2 YYNGEE. V was shortened by 3 bases and J by 5 bases, with 18 bases between the two germline ends. The authors isolated at least 6 million PBMCs per sample. This clonotype was counted many times. Using a J-beta primer mix together with a sample-barcoded 5' primer, a second PCR was run for about 6 to 12 cycles. Every cDNA molecule bore a tag from a template-switch adaptor containing 12 random nucleotides. TCRdb re-derived calls from the 5' RACE reads in MiXCR, one entry per CDR3 protein. The sample has hundreds of thousands of distinct CDR3 sequences; about 28% are singletons.

The chain carries TRBV9 and TRBJ2-7; D may match TRBD1 or TRBD2 (5 bases each). This receptor was identified in a woman over 75 in good health. The sample taken for sequencing was blood. DNA for the CDR3: TGTGCCAGCAGCGCACGAGGGGCCCTCGGGGACGAGCAGTACTTC. This encodes CASSARGALGDEQYF.